Each of the 6 T cell receptor beta chains below was sequenced from the same sample in a study of PD-L1 blockade in urothelial cancer (dated by TCRdb to between 2016 and 2019). The receptor library was made with the immunoSEQ multiplex PCR assay. The table comes from immuneACCESS by way of TCRdb, which keeps in-frame sequences with V and J called. Part of the clones is missing from these tables; in studies checked, under half for an unresolved V gene and the rest for unknown reasons. This sample holds about 82,000 clones; 85% to 95% were observed only once. The ten most abundant clones make up approximately 9% of the sample. The sequencing here drew on PBMCs, taken around atezolizumab (anti-PD-L1) treatment. The origin of the receptors is a man aged 55 to 69 with urothelial cancer.

CDR3 bases: TGTGCCAGCAGCGTCTCTCCGGGACTAGGAGGGGTAGAGACCCAGTACTTC. Translation gives CASSVSPGLGGVETQYF. The chain links TRBV9 to TRBJ2-5; 8 bases are shared with TRBD2. CDR3 length equals 17 residues. Germline CDR1 reads SGDLS; CDR2 reads YYNGEE. V lost 2 bases to trimming and J lost 4 bases; unmatched junction nucleotides: 13.

This rearrangement joins TRBV5-1 to TRBJ2-5, with D possibly matching TRBD2 (5 bases). Trimming pared 4 bases from V and 3 bases from J, leaving 10 bases between. The CDR3 runs to 13 residues. The germline V gene has CDR1 SGHRS and CDR2 YFSETQ. The CDR3 DNA sequence: TGCGCCAGCAGCCCTAGCATTAAAGAGACCCAGTACTTC. Protein: CASSPSIKETQYF.

In DNA, the CDR3 is TGCGCCAGCAGCTTGGACCTGCGGGAGGGGAGCTACGAGCAGTACTTC. Translating gives CASSLDLREGSYEQYF. J is TRBJ2-7 and V is TRBV5-1, with 9 bases that match TRBD2. Germline lookup yields CDR1 SGHRS and CDR2 YFSETQ. The CDR3 sequence is 16 residues long. V gave up 0 bases and J gave up 3 bases; unmatched junction bases: 7.

J is TRBJ2-6 and V is TRBV19; D perhaps matches TRBD2 (6 bases). V was cut by 3 bases and J by 1 base, with 10 bases left in between. The germline gives CDR1 LNHDA, CDR2 SQIVND (reference sequence). This CDR3 contains 16 residues. The CDR3 sequence is CASSMGLWSGANVLTF. The CDR3 DNA sequence: TGTGCCAGTAGTATGGGACTTTGGTCTGGGGCCAACGTCCTGACTTTC.

The chain combines TRBV28 with TRBJ2-1; TRBD2 matches at 8 bases. This CDR3 is built from 15 residues. Per germline, CDR1 MDHEN and CDR2 SYDVKM. V was clipped by 5 bases and J by 0 bases; unmatched bases: 3. The DNA for the CDR3 is TGTGCCAGCAGTAGCGGGAGTCTCTCCTACAATGAGCAGTTCTTC. This gives the protein CASSSGSLSYNEQFF.

The count of this clone is one. The chain links TRBV5-5 to TRBJ2-1; TRBD1 might be the D (6 bases). The CDR3 has 16 residues. V was shortened by 1 base and J by 8 bases, with 19 bases between the two germline ends. The V gene's germline CDR1 is SGHKS and CDR2 YYEKEE (reference sequence). The CDR3 reads CASSLQPQGLGYEQFF. The CDR3 DNA reads TGTGCCAGCAGCTTGCAGCCCCAGGGGCTCGGGTATGAGCAGTTCTTC.